Only a few counts were recorded for the clone carrying this T cell receptor beta chain. Its specificity is not known. This specimen comes from a study of T cells after yellow fever vaccination. Template switching by 5'RACE produced TCR cDNA, adding a universal primer site and UMIs. Using its own MiXCR run on the 5' RACE reads, TCRdb lists one record per CDR3 protein. The sample records 300,000 to 350,000 distinct CDR3 sequences, about 4% being singletons. Findings and caveats of the study: Researchers cautioned that FACS-sorted repertoires could harbor abundant clonotypes contaminating from the bulk population. A large majority of primary-vaccination clones showed up again after the booster (around 95% CD4, around 90% CD8). Clonotypes appearing in both CD4 and CD8 compartments existed, and their share was small.

The CDR3 runs 15 residues. Germline trimming cut 3 bases from V and 10 bases from J; bases unmatched to any gene: 8. Germline-derived CDR1 and CDR2 are SGHDN and FVKESK. V gene TRBV14 combines with J gene TRBJ2-3; 12 nucleotides agree with TRBD1. The origin of this receptor is a young man who received the YFV17D yellow fever vaccine. This sample comprised PBMCs, obtained 5 days after the yellow fever booster vaccination. CDR3 sequence: CASSQRGQGAIAQYF. The CDR3 DNA follows: TGTGCCAGCAGCCAGAGGGGACAGGGGGCTATAGCGCAGTATTTT.